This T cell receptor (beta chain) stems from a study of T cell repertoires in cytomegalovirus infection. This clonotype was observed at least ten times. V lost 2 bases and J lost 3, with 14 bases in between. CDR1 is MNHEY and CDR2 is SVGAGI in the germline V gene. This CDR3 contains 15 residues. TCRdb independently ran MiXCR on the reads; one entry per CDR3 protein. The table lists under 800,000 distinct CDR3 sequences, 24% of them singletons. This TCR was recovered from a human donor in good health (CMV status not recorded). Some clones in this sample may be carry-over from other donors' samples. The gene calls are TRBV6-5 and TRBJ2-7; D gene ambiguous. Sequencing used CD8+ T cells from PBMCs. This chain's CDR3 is CASSYGLPVDYEQYF. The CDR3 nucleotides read TGTGCCAGCAGTTACGGCTTACCAGTGGACTACGAGCAGTACTTC.